This TCR beta chain was recovered during a study of cytomegalovirus exposure and HLA in healthy donors. Study-level information: A previous analysis identified 95 million to 130 million unique TCR beta sequences derived from roughly 190 million T cells. The Caucasian-associated ancestry cluster contained more than 75% of the roughly 400 genotyped donors. Overall study results and limits: The classifier reportedly diagnosed cytomegalovirus status with high sensitivity and specificity. It was assumed in the presence/absence analyses that sequencing depth was roughly uniform across donors.

With regard to this clone: The antigen is not known.

The PCR contained 60 Vbeta and 13 Jbeta primers. Produced via immunoSEQ multiplex PCR; TCRdb's table is partial and in-frame only. The sample consists of 110,000 to 150,000 clones, around 73% of them appearing once. V shed 4 bases and J shed 2 bases, with 10 bases lying between them. This CDR3 contains 15 residues. CDR1 and CDR2 (germline): SGHRS, YFSETQ. The J gene is TRBJ2-6, the V gene TRBV5-1; tentative D call: TRBD2 (5 bases). The specimen was PBMCs. The clonotype comes from a female donor in good health and CMV-seronegative. The CDR3 protein is CASSQRVAGANVLTF. Here the CDR3 DNA reads TGCGCCAGCAGCCAGAGGGTCGCTGGGGCCAACGTCCTGACTTTC.